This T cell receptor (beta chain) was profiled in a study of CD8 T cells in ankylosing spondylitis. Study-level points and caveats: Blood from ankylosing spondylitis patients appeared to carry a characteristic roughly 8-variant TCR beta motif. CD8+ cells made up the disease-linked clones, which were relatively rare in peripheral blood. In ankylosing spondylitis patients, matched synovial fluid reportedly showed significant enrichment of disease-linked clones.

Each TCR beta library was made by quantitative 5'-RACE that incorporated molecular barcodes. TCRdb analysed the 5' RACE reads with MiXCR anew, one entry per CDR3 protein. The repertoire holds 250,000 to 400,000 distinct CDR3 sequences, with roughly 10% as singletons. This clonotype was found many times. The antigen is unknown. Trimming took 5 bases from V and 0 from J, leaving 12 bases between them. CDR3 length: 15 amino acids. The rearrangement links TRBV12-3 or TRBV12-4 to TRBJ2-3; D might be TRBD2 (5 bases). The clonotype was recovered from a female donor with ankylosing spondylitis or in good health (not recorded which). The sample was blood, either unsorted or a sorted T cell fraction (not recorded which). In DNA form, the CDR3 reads TGTGCCAGCAGTCTTCCCGGACTGAGCACAGATACGCAGTATTTT. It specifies CASSLPGLSTDTQYF.